This entry is about one TCR beta chain. The antigen is not known. This entry belongs to a study of T cell repertoires in cytomegalovirus infection. V lost 3 bases and J 5 bases, leaving 15 bases between the germline ends. Per germline, CDR1 SEHNR and CDR2 FQNEAQ (reference sequence). This CDR3 comprises 15 residues. TCRdb independently ran MiXCR on the reads; one entry per CDR3 protein. In the table there are 400,000 to 600,000 distinct CDR3 sequences, approximately 40% of which are singletons. The V and J genes are TRBV7-9 and TRBJ2-3, with a possible D match to TRBD2 (5 bases). Sequenced here: cultured PBMCs, sampled from culture after CMV antigen stimulation. The receptor comes from a human donor in good health (CMV status not recorded). Some clones in this sample may be carry-over from other donors' samples. Written as DNA, the CDR3 is TGTGCCAGCAGCTTCCTAGCCGTAGACGGAGATACGCAGTATTTT. Its translation: CASSFLAVDGDTQYF.